This T cell receptor beta chain was sequenced during a study of response to subunit inactivated influenza vaccine. Study observations and caveats: Authors suggested each seasonal flu vaccination may recruit only limited numbers of new T cells.

From the RT-PCR reads, TCRdb called clonotypes with MiXCR, one entry per CDR3 protein. The table includes about 240,000 distinct CDR3 sequences, more than 10% detected once. V was pared by 3 bases and J by 0 bases, with 9 bases between. The CDR3 length is 15 residues. A note on this clonotype: Its antigen is as yet unknown.

The chain has TRBV12-3 or TRBV12-4 and TRBJ2-1, with D perhaps matching TRBD2 (6 bases). The receptor was derived from a man aged 45-65 years who received an inactivated influenza vaccine. The sequencing here drew on non-naive T cells sorted from PBMCs, taken around two weeks before vaccination. The DNA for the CDR3 is TGTGCCAGCAGTTTTAGCGGTGTCTCCTACAATGAGCAGTTCTTC. Its translation: CASSFSGVSYNEQFF.